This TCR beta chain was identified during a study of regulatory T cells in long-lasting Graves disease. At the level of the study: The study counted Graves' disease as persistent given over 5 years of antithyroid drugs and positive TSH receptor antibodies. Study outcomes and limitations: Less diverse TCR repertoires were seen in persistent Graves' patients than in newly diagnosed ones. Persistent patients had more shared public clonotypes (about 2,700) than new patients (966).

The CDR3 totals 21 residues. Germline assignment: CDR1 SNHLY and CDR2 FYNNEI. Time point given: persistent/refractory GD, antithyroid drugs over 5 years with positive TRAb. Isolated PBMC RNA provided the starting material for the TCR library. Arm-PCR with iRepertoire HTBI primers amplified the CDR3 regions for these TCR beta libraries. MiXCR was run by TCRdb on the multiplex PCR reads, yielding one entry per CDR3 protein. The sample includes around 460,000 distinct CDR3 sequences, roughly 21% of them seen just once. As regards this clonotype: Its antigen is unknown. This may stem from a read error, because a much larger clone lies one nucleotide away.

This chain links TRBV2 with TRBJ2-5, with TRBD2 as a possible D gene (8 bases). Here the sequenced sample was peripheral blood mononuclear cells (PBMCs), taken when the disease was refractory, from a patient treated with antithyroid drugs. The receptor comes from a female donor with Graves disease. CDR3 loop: CASSRNPGQQFLAGFGETQCF. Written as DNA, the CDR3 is TGTGCCAGCAGTCGCAACCCGGGACAGCAATTCCTAGCGGGTTTTGGGGAGACCCAGTGCTTC.